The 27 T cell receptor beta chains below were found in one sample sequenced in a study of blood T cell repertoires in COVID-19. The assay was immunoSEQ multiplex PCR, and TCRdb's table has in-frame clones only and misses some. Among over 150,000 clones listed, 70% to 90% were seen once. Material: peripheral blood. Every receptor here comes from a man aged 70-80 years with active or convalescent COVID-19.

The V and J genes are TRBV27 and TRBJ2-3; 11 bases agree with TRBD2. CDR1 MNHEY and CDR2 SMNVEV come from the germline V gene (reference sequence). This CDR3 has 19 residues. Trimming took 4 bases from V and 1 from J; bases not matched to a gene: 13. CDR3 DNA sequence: TGTGCCAGCAGTTCATACCCGGACTCACTAGCGGGAGGCACAGATACGCAGTATTTT. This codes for CASSSYPDSLAGGTDTQYF.

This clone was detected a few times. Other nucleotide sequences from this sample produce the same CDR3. The CDR3 protein is CATSRDRVYEQYF. Written as DNA, the CDR3 is TGTGCCACCAGCCGGGACAGGGTCTACGAGCAGTACTTC. V usage is TRBV15 and J usage is TRBJ2-7; TRBD1 agrees at 9 bases. Germline V gives CDR1 LNHNV, CDR2 YYDKDF (reference sequence). The length of the CDR3 is 13 residues. J lost 3 bases, V lost 5 bases, and 2 bases had no gene match.

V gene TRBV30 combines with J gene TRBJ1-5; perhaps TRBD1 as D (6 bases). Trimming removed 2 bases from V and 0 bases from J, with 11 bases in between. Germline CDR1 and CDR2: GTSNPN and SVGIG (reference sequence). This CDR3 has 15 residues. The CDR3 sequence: CAWSPDSYSNQPQHF. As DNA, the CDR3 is TGTGCCTGGAGTCCGGACAGTTATAGCAATCAGCCCCAGCATTTT.

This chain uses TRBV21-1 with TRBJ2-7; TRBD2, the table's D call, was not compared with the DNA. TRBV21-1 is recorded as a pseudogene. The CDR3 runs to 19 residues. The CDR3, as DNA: TGTGCCAGCAGCAAAGGGGGGGGGCGAGGTAGCGACTACCCCTACGAGCAGTACTTC. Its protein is CASSKGGGRGSDYPYEQYF.

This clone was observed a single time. CDR3 DNA sequence: TGTGCCATCAGTGAGTCGGGGCGACCGAACACTGAAGCTTTCTTT. Translating it yields CAISESGRPNTEAFF. The chain is built from TRBV10-3 and TRBJ1-1; a weak D match, TRBD1 (5 bases). V was trimmed by 0 bases and J by 1 base, leaving 9 bases between them. Germline V lookup: CDR1 ENHRY, CDR2 SYGVKD. The CDR3 has 15 amino acids.

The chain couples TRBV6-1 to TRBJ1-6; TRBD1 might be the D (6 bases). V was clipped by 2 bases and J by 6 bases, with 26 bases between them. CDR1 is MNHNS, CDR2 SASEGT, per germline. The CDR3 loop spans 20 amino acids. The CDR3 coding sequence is TGTGCCAGCAGTGAACGCGACTGGGGCCAGGGGCAACTTCTTAATTCACCCCTCCACTTT. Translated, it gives CASSERDWGQGQLLNSPLHF.

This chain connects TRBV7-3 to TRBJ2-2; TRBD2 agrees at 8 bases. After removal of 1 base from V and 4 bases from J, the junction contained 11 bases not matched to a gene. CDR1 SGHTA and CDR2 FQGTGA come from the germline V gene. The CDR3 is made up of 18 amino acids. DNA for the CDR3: TGTGCCAGCAGCTTAATGCCAGCGGGAGTCGGGGGCACCGGGGAGCTGTTTTTT. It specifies CASSLMPAGVGGTGELFF. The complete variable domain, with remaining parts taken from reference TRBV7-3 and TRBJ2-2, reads GAGVSQTPSNKVTEKGKYVELRCDPISGHTALYWYRQSLGQGPEFLIYFQGTGAADDSGLPNDRFFAVRPEGSVSTLKIQRTERGDSAVYLCASSLMPAGVGGTGELFFGEGSRLTVL.

CDR3 protein: CASSKGDFNQPQHF. The CDR3 bases are TGTGCCAGCAGCAAGGGAGACTTTAATCAGCCCCAGCATTTT. The rearrangement joins TRBV6-6 to TRBJ1-5; D is undetermined. CDR1 is MNHNY, CDR2 SVGAGI, per germline (reference sequence). The CDR3 covers 14 residues. Trimming cost V 6 bases and J 4 bases, with 13 bases left between them.

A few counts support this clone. DNA of the CDR3: TGTGCCAGCAGCCCCCCCCGTGGAGGACTGAACACTGAAGCTTTCTTT. Encoded protein: CASSPPRGGLNTEAFF. V gene TRBV7-8 combines with J gene TRBJ1-1; D gene uncertain. V was trimmed by 5 bases and J by 0 bases, leaving 16 bases between them. The CDR3 covers 16 residues. The germline gives CDR1 SGHVS, CDR2 FQNEAQ.

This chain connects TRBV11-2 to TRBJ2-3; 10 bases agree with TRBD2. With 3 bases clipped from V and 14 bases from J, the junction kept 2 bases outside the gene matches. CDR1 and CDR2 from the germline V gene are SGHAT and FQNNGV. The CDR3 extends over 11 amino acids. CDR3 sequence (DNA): TGTGCCAGCAGCTTGGGACTAGCGTGGTATTTT. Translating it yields CASSLGLAWYF. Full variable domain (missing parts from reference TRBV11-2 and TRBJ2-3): EAGVAQSPRYKIIEKRQSVAFWCNPISGHATLYWYQQILGQGPKLLIQFQNNGVVDDSQLPKDRFSAERLKGVDSTLKIQPAKLEDSAVYLCASSLGLAWYFGPGTRLTVL.

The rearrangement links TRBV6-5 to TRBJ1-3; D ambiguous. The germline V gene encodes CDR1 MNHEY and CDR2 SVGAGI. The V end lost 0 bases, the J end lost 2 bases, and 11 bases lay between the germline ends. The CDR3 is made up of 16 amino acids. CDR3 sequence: CASSYSGGRTGNTIYF. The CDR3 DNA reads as TGTGCCAGCAGTTACTCCGGAGGGCGGACTGGAAACACCATATATTTT.

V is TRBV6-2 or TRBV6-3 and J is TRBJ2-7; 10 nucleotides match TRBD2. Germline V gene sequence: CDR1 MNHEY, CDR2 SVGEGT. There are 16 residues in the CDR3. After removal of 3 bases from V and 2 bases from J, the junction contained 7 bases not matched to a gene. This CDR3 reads CASSYVPSGGTYEQYF. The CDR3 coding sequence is TGTGCCAGCAGTTATGTTCCTAGCGGGGGTACCTACGAGCAGTACTTC.

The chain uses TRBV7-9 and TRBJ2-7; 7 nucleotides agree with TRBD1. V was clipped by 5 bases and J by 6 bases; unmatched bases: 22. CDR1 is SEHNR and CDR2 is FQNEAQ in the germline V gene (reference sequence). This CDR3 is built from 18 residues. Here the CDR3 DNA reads TGTGCCAGCAGCCCCCGCGGGCTCTCAAGTTCTTACAGGGGCGAGCAGTACTTC. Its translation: CASSPRGLSSSYRGEQYF.

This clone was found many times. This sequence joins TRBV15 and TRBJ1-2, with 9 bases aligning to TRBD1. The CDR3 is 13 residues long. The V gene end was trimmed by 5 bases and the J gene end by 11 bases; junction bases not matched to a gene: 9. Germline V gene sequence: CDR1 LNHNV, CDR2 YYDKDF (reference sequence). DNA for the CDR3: TGTGCCACCAGCTGGGGGACAGGGAGTAATTACACCTTC. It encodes CATSWGTGSNYTF.

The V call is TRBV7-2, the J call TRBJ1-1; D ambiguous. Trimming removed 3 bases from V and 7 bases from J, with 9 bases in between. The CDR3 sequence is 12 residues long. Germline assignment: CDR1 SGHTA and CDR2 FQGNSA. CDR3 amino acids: CASSLRQLEAFF. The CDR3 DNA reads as TGTGCCAGCAGCTTGAGGCAGCTTGAAGCTTTCTTT.

DNA for the CDR3: TGTGCCACCAGCAGAGATTATGGGACAGGGCCAATGACCGGGGAGCTGTTTTTT. This codes for CATSRDYGTGPMTGELFF. The chain uses TRBV15 and TRBJ2-2; 9 bases match TRBD1. The CDR3 is 18 residues long. CDR1 is LNHNV, CDR2 YYDKDF, per germline (reference sequence). Unmatched junction bases numbered 10, after V lost 0 bases and J lost 5 bases.

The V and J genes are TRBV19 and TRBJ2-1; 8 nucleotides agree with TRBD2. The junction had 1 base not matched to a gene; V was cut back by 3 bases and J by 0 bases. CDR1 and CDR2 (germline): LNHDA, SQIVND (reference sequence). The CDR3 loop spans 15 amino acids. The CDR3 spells CASSISGSSYNEQFF. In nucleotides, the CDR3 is TGTGCCAGTAGTATCAGCGGGAGCTCCTACAATGAGCAGTTCTTC.

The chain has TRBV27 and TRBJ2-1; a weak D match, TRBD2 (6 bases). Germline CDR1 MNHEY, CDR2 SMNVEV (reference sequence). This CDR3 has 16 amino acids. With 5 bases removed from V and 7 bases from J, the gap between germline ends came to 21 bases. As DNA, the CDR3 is TGTGCCAGCAGTCCACAACTAGCCCGAAGAGGGAATGAGCAGTTCTTC. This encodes CASSPQLARRGNEQFF.

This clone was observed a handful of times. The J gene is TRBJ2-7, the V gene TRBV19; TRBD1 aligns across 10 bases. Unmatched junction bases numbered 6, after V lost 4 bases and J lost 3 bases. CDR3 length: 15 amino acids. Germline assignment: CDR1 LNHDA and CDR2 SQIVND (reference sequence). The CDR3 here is CASSTLRDRGYEQYF. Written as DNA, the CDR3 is TGTGCCAGTAGTACCCTCCGGGACAGGGGCTACGAGCAGTACTTC.

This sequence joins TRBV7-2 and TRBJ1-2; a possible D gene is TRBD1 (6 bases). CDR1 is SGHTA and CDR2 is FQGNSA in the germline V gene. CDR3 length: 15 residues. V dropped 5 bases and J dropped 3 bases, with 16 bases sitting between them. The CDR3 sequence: CASSGSTGRDYGYTF. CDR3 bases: TGTGCCAGCAGCGGATCAACAGGGCGAGACTATGGCTACACCTTC.

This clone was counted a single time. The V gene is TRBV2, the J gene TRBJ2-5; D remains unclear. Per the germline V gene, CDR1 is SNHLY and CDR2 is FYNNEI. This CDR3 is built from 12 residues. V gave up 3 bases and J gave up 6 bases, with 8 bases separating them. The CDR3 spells CASSDNSKTQYF. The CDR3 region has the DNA TGTGCCAGCAGTGACAACAGCAAGACCCAGTACTTC. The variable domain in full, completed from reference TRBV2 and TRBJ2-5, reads EPEVTQTPSHQVTQMGQEVILRCVPISNHLYFYWYRQILGQKVEFLVSFYNNEISEKSEIFDDQFSVERPDGSNFTLKIRSTKLEDSAMYFCASSDNSKTQYFGPGTRLLVL.

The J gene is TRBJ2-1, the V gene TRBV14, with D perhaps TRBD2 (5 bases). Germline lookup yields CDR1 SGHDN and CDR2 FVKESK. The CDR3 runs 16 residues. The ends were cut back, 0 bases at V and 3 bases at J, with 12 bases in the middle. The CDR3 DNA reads TGTGCCAGCAGCCAAGATTATAGCGCGGTCTACAATGAGCAGTTCTTC. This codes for CASSQDYSAVYNEQFF.

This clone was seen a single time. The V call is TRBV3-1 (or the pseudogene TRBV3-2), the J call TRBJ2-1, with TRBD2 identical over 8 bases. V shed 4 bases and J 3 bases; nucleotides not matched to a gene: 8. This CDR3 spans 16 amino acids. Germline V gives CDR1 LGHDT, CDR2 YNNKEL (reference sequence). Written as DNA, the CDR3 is TGTGCCAGCAGCCTATCAGCGGGAGTTGGCTACAATGAGCAGTTCTTC. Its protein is CASSLSAGVGYNEQFF.

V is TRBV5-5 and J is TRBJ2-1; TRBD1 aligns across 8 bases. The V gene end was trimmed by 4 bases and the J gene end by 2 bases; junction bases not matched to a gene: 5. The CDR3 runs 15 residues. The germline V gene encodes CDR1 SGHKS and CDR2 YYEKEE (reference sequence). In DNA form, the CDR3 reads TGTGCCAGCAGCGACAGGGGTGGTCCCTACAATGAGCAGTTCTTC. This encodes CASSDRGGPYNEQFF.

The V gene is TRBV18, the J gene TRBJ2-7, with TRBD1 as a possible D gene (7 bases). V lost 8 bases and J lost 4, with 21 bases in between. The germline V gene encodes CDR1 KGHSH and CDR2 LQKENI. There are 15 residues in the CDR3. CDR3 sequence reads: CASTKGASRDYEQYF. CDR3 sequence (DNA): TGTGCCAGCACCAAGGGGGCTTCGCGGGATTACGAGCAGTACTTC.

CDR3 sequence: CSVVGGGDTQYF. CDR3 nucleotides: TGCAGCGTTGTTGGCGGGGGGGATACGCAGTATTTT. The rearrangement links TRBV29-1 to TRBJ2-3, with 8 bases matching TRBD2. The length of the CDR3 is 12 residues. V shed 4 bases, J shed 6 bases, and the junction held 3 bases outside the gene matches. The V gene's germline CDR1 is SQVTM and CDR2 ANQGSEA.

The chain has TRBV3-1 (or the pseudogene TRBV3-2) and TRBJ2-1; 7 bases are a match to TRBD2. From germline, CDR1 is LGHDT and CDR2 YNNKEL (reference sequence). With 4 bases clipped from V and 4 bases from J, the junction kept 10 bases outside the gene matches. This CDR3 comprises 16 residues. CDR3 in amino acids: CASSLSPSGRYNEQFF. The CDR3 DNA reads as TGTGCCAGCAGCCTCAGTCCTAGCGGAAGATACAATGAGCAGTTCTTC.